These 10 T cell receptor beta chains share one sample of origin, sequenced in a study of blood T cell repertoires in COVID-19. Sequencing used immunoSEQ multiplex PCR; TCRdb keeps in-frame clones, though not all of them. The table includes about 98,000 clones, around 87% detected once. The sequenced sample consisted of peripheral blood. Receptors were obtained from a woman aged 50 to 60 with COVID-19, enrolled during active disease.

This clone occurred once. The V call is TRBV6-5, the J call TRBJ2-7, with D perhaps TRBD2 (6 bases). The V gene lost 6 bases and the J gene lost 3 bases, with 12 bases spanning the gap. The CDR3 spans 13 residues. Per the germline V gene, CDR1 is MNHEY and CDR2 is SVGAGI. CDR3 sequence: CASRGRPFYEQYF. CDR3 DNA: TGTGCCAGCAGAGGGAGGCCTTTCTACGAGCAGTACTTC.

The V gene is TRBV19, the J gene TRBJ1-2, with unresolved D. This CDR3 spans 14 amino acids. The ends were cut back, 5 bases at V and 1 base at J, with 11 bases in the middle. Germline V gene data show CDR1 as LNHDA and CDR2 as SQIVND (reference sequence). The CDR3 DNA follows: TGTGCCAGTAGTTCCGCAGGCTATAACTATGGCTACACCTTC. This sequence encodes CASSSAGYNYGYTF.

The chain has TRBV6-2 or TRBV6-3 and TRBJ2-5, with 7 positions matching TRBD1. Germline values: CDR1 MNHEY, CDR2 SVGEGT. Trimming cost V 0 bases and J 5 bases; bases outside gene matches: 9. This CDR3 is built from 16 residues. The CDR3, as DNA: TGTGCCAGCAGTTACTCTGTTCAAGGGGGCGCCGAGACCCAGTACTTC. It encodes CASSYSVQGGAETQYF.

The CDR3 loop is CSGRPGTDQETQYF. The CDR3 DNA reads TGCAGCGGACGACCCGGGACAGACCAAGAGACCCAGTACTTC. The chain links TRBV29-1 to TRBJ2-5; 7 positions match TRBD1. Germline V gene lookup returns CDR1 SQVTM and CDR2 ANQGSEA. The CDR3 sequence is 14 residues long. With V trimmed by 7 bases and J by 0 bases, 8 bases remained unmatched.

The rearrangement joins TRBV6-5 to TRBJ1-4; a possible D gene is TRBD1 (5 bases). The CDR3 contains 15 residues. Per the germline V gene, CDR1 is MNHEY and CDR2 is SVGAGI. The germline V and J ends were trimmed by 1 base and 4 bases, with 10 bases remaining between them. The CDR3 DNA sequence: TGTGCCAGCAGTTACTGGGGCAGGAGTAATGAAAAACTGTTTTTT. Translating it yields CASSYWGRSNEKLFF.

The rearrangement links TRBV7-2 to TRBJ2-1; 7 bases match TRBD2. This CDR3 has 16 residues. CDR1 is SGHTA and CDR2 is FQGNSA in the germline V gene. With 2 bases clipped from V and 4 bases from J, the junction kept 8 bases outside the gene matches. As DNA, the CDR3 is TGTGCCAGCAGCTTATTGCGGGGGACTCTTTACAATGAGCAGTTCTTC. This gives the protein CASSLLRGTLYNEQFF.

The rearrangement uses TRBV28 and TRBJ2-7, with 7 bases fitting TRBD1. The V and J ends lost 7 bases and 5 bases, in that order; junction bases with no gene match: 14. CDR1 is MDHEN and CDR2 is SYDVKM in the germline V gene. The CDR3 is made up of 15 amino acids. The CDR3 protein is CASTNPEGAANEQYF. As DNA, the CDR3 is TGTGCCAGCACGAACCCCGAGGGGGCTGCAAACGAGCAGTACTTC.

As DNA, the CDR3 is TGTGCCAGCCAAGGGGGCTGGGGCAATCAGCCCCAGCATTTT. It codes for CASQGGWGNQPQHF. This chain links TRBV7-9 with TRBJ1-5, with 7 bases matching TRBD1. J lost 2 bases, V lost 8 bases, and 6 bases had no gene match. CDR1 is SEHNR, CDR2 FQNEAQ, per germline (reference sequence). The CDR3 has 14 amino acids. Filled out from reference TRBV7-9 and TRBJ1-5, the complete variable domain reads DTGVSQNPRHKITKRGQNVTFRCDPISEHNRLYWYRQTLGQGPEFLTYFQNEAQLEKSRLLSDRFSAERPKGSFSTLEIQRTEQGDSAMYLCASQGGWGNQPQHFGDGTRLSIL.

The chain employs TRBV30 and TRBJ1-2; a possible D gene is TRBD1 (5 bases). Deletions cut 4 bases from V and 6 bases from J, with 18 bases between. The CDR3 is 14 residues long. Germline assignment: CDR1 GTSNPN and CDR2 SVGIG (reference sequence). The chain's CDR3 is CAWTRQGAFDGYTF. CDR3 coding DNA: TGTGCCTGGACGAGACAAGGGGCTTTCGATGGCTACACCTTC.

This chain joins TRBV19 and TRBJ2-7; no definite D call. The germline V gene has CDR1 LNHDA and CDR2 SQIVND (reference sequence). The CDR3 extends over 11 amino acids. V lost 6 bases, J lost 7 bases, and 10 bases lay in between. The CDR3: CASSTGDEQYF. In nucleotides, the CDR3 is TGTGCCAGTAGCACCGGAGATGAGCAGTACTTC.